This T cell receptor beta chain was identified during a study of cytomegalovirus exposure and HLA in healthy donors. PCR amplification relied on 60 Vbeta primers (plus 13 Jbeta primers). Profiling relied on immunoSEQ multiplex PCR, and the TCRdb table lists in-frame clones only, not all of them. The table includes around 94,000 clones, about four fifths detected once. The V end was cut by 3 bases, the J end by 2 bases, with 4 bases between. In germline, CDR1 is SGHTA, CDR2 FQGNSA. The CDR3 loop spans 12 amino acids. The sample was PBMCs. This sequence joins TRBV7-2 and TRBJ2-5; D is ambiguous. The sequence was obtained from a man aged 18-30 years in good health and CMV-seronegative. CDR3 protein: CASSFYQETQYF. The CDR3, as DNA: TGTGCCAGCAGCTTTTATCAAGAGACCCAGTACTTC.